There are many counts of the clone carrying this T cell receptor (beta chain). The antigen is undetermined. What was amplified from RNA transcripts were TCR beta CDR3 regions. Using the HTBI primer set, a first-round RT-PCR was run on the TCR CDR3. TCRdb recomputed calls from the multiplex PCR reads with MiXCR, one row per CDR3 protein. The table has around 290,000 distinct CDR3 sequences, roughly 13% seen once. This entry is derived from a study of T cells in Graves' hyperthyroidism and ophthalmopathy. Study-wide findings and caveats: Blood held most thyroid clonotypes expanded above 0.001 frequency.

Over 18 months, lack of ophthalmopathy progression marked Graves' hyperthyroidism as stable. These patients, aged 18 to 65, had recently diagnosed hyperthyroidism lasting under 2 months. Using less than 12 ml of fresh peripheral blood, PBMCs were prepared. Looked up from germline, CDR1 is SNHLY and CDR2 is FYNNEI. Trimming took off 7 bases at V and 6 bases at J, with 15 bases between the two ends. CDR3 length: 13 residues. The V call is TRBV2, the J call TRBJ1-2, with D maybe TRBD1 (6 bases). This TCR was sampled from a woman in her forties with Graves' hyperthyroidism. Sequencing input: blood. CDR3 nucleotides: TGTGCCAGCACTTCGCAGGGGCGGGATGGCTACACCTTC. Translation gives CASTSQGRDGYTF.